The subject of this entry is one T cell receptor (beta chain). Antigen specificity is unknown. Germline V gene lookup returns CDR1 LGHDT and CDR2 YNNKEL (reference sequence). Trimming took 8 bases from V and 4 from J, leaving 15 bases between them. This CDR3 contains 14 residues. Profiling relied on immunoSEQ multiplex PCR, and the TCRdb table lists in-frame clones only, not all of them. The sample contains about 350,000 clones, about nine tenths of which appear only once. Treatment defined: roughly 19 received Ad26.COV2.S at low or high dose, single or two shots; about five received placebo; per-sample allocation not given. On day 63 after the first injection, vaccine and placebo recipients gave samples. An 18-55-year-old adult in Boston served as donor. This sample is part of a study of Ad26.COV2.S vaccination and SARS-CoV-2 variants. Whole-study context: Ad26.COV2.S was injected intramuscularly once or twice, 56 days apart. Study-wide findings and caveats: Analytic work on TCR breadth and depth might have understated the full extent of total T cell responses.

The sequence derives from a person aged 18-60 years who received the Ad26.COV2.S COVID-19 vaccine or a placebo. J is TRBJ2-1 and V is TRBV3-1 (or the pseudogene TRBV3-2); possibly TRBD1 or TRBD2 for D (5 bases each). The sequences come from peripheral blood, collected in a trial of Ad26.COV2.S vaccine versus placebo. The CDR3 DNA reads as TGTGCCAGCCGCGCGGGTCGGACATACAATGAGCAGTTCTTC. It translates to CASRAGRTYNEQFF.